Included here is one T cell receptor beta chain sequence, with context. Its antigen is unknown. This sample was included in a study of cytomegalovirus exposure and HLA in healthy donors. Notes on the study in general: The study dropped some indistinguishable V segments, TRBV6-2 and TRBV6-3 among them. A later examination showed that TCR association rates differed by HLA locus, with DRB1 most and HLA-C fewest.

Both 60 Vbeta primers and 13 Jbeta primers went into the PCR. Assay: immunoSEQ multiplex PCR; the TCRdb copy retains only in-frame clones and omits some. The sample lists about 120,000 clones, roughly 68% seen once, with roughly 2% in the top ten. Losses at the gene ends were 5 bases for V and 3 bases for J; bases not matched to a gene: 1. This CDR3 contains 13 residues. Germline CDR1 and CDR2: LNHNV and YYDKDF (reference sequence). The sequence was collected from a woman between 25 and 40 years old in good health and CMV-seronegative. The sample comprised PBMCs. The chain is built from TRBV15 and TRBJ2-1; 7 bases match TRBD1. The CDR3 coding sequence is TGTGCCACCAGCGGGACAGACTACAATGAGCAGTTCTTC. Amino acid sequence: CATSGTDYNEQFF.